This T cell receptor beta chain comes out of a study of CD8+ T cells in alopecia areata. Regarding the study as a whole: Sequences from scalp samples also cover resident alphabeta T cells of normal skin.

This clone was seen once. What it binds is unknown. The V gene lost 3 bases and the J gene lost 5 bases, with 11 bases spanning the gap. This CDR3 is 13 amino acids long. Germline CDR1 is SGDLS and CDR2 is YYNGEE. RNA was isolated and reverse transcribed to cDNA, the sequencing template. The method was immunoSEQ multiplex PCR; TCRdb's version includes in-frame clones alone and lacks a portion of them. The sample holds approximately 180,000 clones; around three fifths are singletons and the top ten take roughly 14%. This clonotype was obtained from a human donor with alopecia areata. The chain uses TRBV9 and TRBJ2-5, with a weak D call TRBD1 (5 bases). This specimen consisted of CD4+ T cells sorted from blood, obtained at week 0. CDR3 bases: TGTGCCAGCAGCGAGGGGCCGTCGGAGACCCAGTACTTC. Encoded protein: CASSEGPSETQYF.